This TCR beta chain was sequenced during a study of CD8 T cells in Susac syndrome. General study findings and limits: As acknowledged by the study, its TCR sequencing and HLA analysis included a relatively small number of individuals.

From blood CD8+ and CD4+ T cells, the TCR beta chain was sequenced. The CD8+ and CD4+ T cells were negatively isolated, with the TEMRA cells enriched by FACS. A remark on this clonotype: The antigen remains unidentified.

RNA, at about 0.45 to 1 ug, was reverse transcribed with random hexamers. immunoSEQ multiplex PCR amplified TCR beta CDR3 across 54 Vbeta, 13 Jbeta. TCRdb re-analysed the immunoSEQ multiplex PCR reads in MiXCR, keeping a single row per CDR3 protein. Of 100,000 to 150,000 distinct CDR3 sequences in the sample, around 94% were seen once. The CDR3 is 15 amino acids. The germline CDR1 and CDR2 sequences are SGHVS and FQNEAQ. V dropped 5 bases and J dropped 5 bases, with 18 bases sitting between them. The sample consisted of CD4+ T cells from PBMCs. The receptor was isolated from a human donor in good health. The chain has TRBV7-8 and TRBJ1-1, with D unresolved. The CDR3 sequence: CASSPIGRERTEAFF. The CDR3, as DNA: TGTGCCAGCAGCCCGATCGGACGGGAGCGGACTGAAGCTTTCTTT. Using reference TRBV7-8 and TRBJ1-1 for the parts outside the CDR3, the full variable domain is GAGVSQSPRYKVAKRGQDVALRCDPISGHVSLFWYQQALGQGPEFLTYFQNEAQLDKSGLPSDRFFAERPEGSVSTLKIQRTQQEDSAVYLCASSPIGRERTEAFFGQGTRLTVV.